One and the same sample provided the 9 T cell receptor beta chains below, sequenced in a study of blood T cells in healthy people across ages. A second PCR, run for about 7 to 11 cycles, used a sample-barcoded 5' primer plus a J-beta primer mix. TCRdb analysed the 5' RACE reads with MiXCR anew, one entry per CDR3 protein. The sample records around 800,000 distinct CDR3 sequences, roughly 25% being singletons. In addition, the sample was reused for a study of T cells of mothers and their children.

Sample: blood. The receptors stem from a boy younger than 18 in good health.

This clonotype turned up a few times. The chain couples TRBV14 to TRBJ1-1; D may be TRBD1 (5 bases). CDR3 size: 18 residues. Trimming shortened V by 1 base and J by 0 bases, and 18 bases separated the two germline ends. Looked up from germline, CDR1 is SGHDN and CDR2 is FVKESK. The CDR3 loop reads CASSQGQLWGIMNTEAFF. CDR3 DNA: TGTGCCAGCAGCCAAGGCCAGCTTTGGGGGATTATGAACACTGAAGCTTTCTTT.

The DNA of the CDR3 is TGTGCCAGCAGCTTAGTTCCCGGAGGGGAAGATACGCAGTATTTT. It encodes CASSLVPGGEDTQYF. V is TRBV11-1 and J is TRBJ2-3, with D possibly being TRBD2 (6 bases). CDR3 length: 15 residues. Trimming shortened V by 1 base and J by 5 bases, and 13 bases separated the two germline ends. Germline V gene lookup returns CDR1 SGHAT and CDR2 FQDESV (reference sequence).

This clonotype was seen more than once but under ten times. V gene TRBV9 combines with J gene TRBJ1-1; 7 positions agree with TRBD1. The J segment lost 3 bases and the V segment lost 0 bases, leaving 5 bases of the junction unmatched. The CDR3 is 15 residues long. Germline V gene lookup returns CDR1 SGDLS and CDR2 YYNGEE. The chain's CDR3 is CASSVGNRGHTEAFF. CDR3 nucleotides: TGTGCCAGCAGCGTAGGAAACAGGGGTCACACTGAAGCTTTCTTT.

The chain employs TRBV7-3 and TRBJ2-1; 7 positions agree with TRBD2. The CDR3 runs to 16 residues. Germline CDR1 and CDR2: SGHTA and FQGTGA. V lost 1 base to trimming and J lost 0 bases; unmatched junction nucleotides: 3. The CDR3, as DNA: TGTGCCAGCAGCTTAAGTGGGACTACCTCCTACAATGAGCAGTTCTTC. Translating gives CASSLSGTTSYNEQFF.

The chain recombines TRBV2 with TRBJ1-2, with D maybe TRBD1 (5 bases). The CDR3 runs to 12 residues. Germline CDR1 and CDR2: SNHLY and FYNNEI. Trimming cost V 10 bases and J 5 bases, with 14 bases left between them. CDR3 nucleotides: TGTGCCACCCGTCTCCAGGGTTATGGCTACACCTTC. Protein sequence: CATRLQGYGYTF.

This chain uses TRBV10-3 with TRBJ2-5, with 7 bases that match TRBD2. CDR3 length: 14 amino acids. Germline lookup yields CDR1 ENHRY and CDR2 SYGVKD. The V and J ends lost 6 bases and 3 bases, in that order; junction bases with no gene match: 7. CDR3 in DNA: TGTGCCATCAGATCGAGCGGGGAAAAAGAGACCCAGTACTTC. Protein: CAIRSSGEKETQYF.

The V call is TRBV20-1, the J call TRBJ1-1; D is perhaps TRBD1 (5 bases). In germline, CDR1 is DFQATT, CDR2 SNEGSKA (reference sequence). This CDR3 comprises 13 residues. V was clipped by 7 bases and J by 5 bases, with 17 bases between them. In nucleotides, the CDR3 is TGCAGTGTTACCGACGGGAAGGGGACTGAAGCTTTCTTT. This sequence encodes CSVTDGKGTEAFF.

The chain employs TRBV10-3 and TRBJ2-5; TRBD2 aligns across 11 bases. This CDR3 is built from 13 residues. V gave up 10 bases and J gave up 3 bases; unmatched junction bases: 4. From germline, CDR1 is ENHRY and CDR2 SYGVKD. The CDR3 nucleotides read TGTGCCAGTACTAGCGGGGGAGAAGAGACCCAGTACTTC. This gives the protein CASTSGGEETQYF.

This clonotype was detected once. The genes are TRBV29-1 and TRBJ1-1; tentatively, D is TRBD1 (5 bases). V lost 4 bases to trimming and J lost 10 bases, with 10 bases between them. The V gene's germline CDR1 is SQVTM and CDR2 ANQGSEA. The CDR3 contains 10 residues. In DNA form, the CDR3 reads TGCAGCGTTGTATCGGGGGGAGCTTTCTTT. Translated: CSVVSGGAFF.